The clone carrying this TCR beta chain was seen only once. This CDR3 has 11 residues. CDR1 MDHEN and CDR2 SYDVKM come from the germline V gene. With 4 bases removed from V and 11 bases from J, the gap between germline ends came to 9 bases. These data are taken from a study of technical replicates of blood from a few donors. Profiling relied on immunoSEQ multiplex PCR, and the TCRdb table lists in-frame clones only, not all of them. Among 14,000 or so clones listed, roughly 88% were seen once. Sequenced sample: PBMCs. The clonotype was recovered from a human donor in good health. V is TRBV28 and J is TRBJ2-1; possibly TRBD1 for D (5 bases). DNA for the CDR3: TGTGCCAGCAGTTACGACAGCAAGCAGTTCTTC. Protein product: CASSYDSKQFF.